This note documents a single T cell receptor beta chain sequence. V lost 4 bases, J lost 4 bases, and 14 bases stayed unmatched. The CDR3 is 17 amino acids. In germline, CDR1 is SEHNR, CDR2 FQNEAQ (reference sequence). The entry originates in a study of blood T cell repertoires in COVID-19. Generated by immunoSEQ multiplex PCR, the TCRdb table keeps only in-frame clones and is missing some. The sample contains about 310,000 clones, 80% to 90% of which appear only once. The clonotype originates from a man aged 50 to 59 with active or convalescent COVID-19. This chain uses TRBV7-9 with TRBJ2-5; TRBD2 agrees at 8 bases. The specimen sequenced was peripheral blood. For the CDR3, the DNA is TGTGCCAGCAGCTCTGGGGCGGGGACTAGGGTCCGAGAGACCCAGTACTTC. Protein sequence: CASSSGAGTRVRETQYF.